The rows below give T cell receptor beta chains drawn from one sample of a study of cytomegalovirus exposure and HLA in healthy donors. Assay: immunoSEQ multiplex PCR; the TCRdb copy retains only in-frame clones and omits some. The repertoire includes roughly 100,000 clones, more than 70% of them detected once, and 2.1% sits in the top ten. The sample comprised PBMCs. The receptors derive from a man aged 30 to 39 in good health and CMV-seronegative. The CDR3 runs from the conserved cysteine through the conserved F or W. Each record gives: CDR3 length, V gene, J gene, clone size, D gene, CDR3 DNA, CDR3 protein. D genes are given only for firm matches. Not all rows give a size; the values are once, few, many and, for expanded clones, a class.

14	TRBV29-1	TRBJ2-5	.	.	TGCAGCGTTGGCCGACAGGAGCCCCAAGAGACCCAGTACTTC	CSVGRQEPQETQYF
13	TRBV29-1	TRBJ2-3	few	TRBD1	TGCAGCGTGCGACAGGGGGGTACAGATACGCAGTATTTT	CSVRQGGTDTQYF
15	TRBV9	TRBJ2-5	.	TRBD2	TGTGCCAGCAGCCTTAGCGGGGGGACCCAAGAGACCCAGTACTTC	CASSLSGGTQETQYF
15	TRBV7-8	TRBJ2-3	.	TRBD2	TGTGCCAGCAGCTTAGACGGACTAGCGGCGGATACGCAGTATTTT	CASSLDGLAADTQYF
13	TRBV6-5	TRBJ1-2	.	.	TGTGCCAGCAGTTACGGCATAAACTATGGCTACACCTTC	CASSYGINYGYTF
11	TRBV2	TRBJ1-1	.	.	TGTGCCAGCAGTGAAATGAGCGAGGCTTTCTTT	CASSEMSEAFF
15	TRBV18	TRBJ1-6	few	TRBD1	TGTGCCAGCTCACCGGAGACAGGGGGTAGTTCACCCCTCCACTTT	CASSPETGGSSPLHF
14	TRBV7-7	TRBJ2-5	.	TRBD2	TGTGCCAGCTCCCCCCCCGGGAGGTTTGAGACCCAGTACTTC	CASSPPGRFETQYF
16	TRBV27	TRBJ2-3	.	TRBD1	TGTGCCAGCAGTTTATCACGGACAGGGGCGGGAGATACGCAGTATTTT	CASSLSRTGAGDTQYF
16	TRBV5-1	TRBJ2-5	.	TRBD1	TGCGCCAGCAGCTTGGGACAGGGGGCATCCCAAGAGACCCAGTACTTC	CASSLGQGASQETQYF
17	TRBV11-2	TRBJ2-3	.	TRBD2	TGTGCCAGCAGCGCCCACTCGACTAGCAGAAGCACAGATACGCAGTATTTT	CASSAHSTSRSTDTQYF
14	TRBV7-9	TRBJ1-2	.	.	TGTGCCAGCAGCTTAGCAGGGGGTCTCTATGGCTACACCTTC	CASSLAGGLYGYTF
13	TRBV30	TRBJ1-4	.	.	TGTGCCTGGAGAGGCAAGGGACACGAAAAACTGTTTTTT	CAWRGKGHEKLFF
13	TRBV6-5	TRBJ1-1	few	.	TGTGCCAGCAGTTACTCGAGCGGGTTTGAAGCTTTCTTT	CASSYSSGFEAFF
14	TRBV10-1	TRBJ2-5	few	.	TGCGCCAGCAGTGAACTCCCTATCCAAGAGACCCAGTACTTC	CASSELPIQETQYF
13	TRBV6-5	TRBJ2-5	.	.	TGTGCCAGCCAACCCCTCAGAGGCTGGACCCAGTACTTC	CASQPLRGWTQYF
17	TRBV5-8	TRBJ2-1	.	.	TGTGCCAGCAGTTCCCTGAGGAGCGGGTCTGGCCGAGATGAGCAGTTCTTC	CASSSLRSGSGRDEQFF
15	TRBV5-4	TRBJ2-5	.	TRBD2	TGTGCCAGCAGCTTGGAGCTAGCGGCCCAAGAGACCCAGTACTTC	CASSLELAAQETQYF
13	TRBV19	TRBJ2-3	.	.	TGTGCCAGTGCGAGGACTAGCACAGATACGCAGTATTTT	CASARTSTDTQYF
14	TRBV6-5	TRBJ1-2	.	TRBD1	TGTGCCAGCAGGTCGGGACAGGGAAGCTATGGCTACACCTTC	CASRSGQGSYGYTF
16	TRBV5-4	TRBJ1-6	.	TRBD1	TGTGCCAGCAGCCCTTCACCCGGGACAGATAATTCACCCCTCCACTTT	CASSPSPGTDNSPLHF
17	TRBV7-6	TRBJ2-3	.	TRBD2	TGTGCCAGCAGCTTAGCGTCTAGCGGGACATCCACAGATACGCAGTATTTT	CASSLASSGTSTDTQYF
15	TRBV7-2	TRBJ1-4	once	.	TGTGCCAGCAGCTTAGATGGGGGCACTAATGAAAAACTGTTTTTT	CASSLDGGTNEKLFF
14	TRBV5-1	TRBJ2-7	.	.	TGCGCCAGCAGCTACCACCGGGACTCCTACGAGCAGTACTTC	CASSYHRDSYEQYF
15	TRBV7-2	TRBJ1-5	.	TRBD1	TGTGCCAGCAGCTTTTCGGCGACAGGGGAACAGCCCCAGCATTTT	CASSFSATGEQPQHF
15	TRBV19	TRBJ2-1	.	TRBD2	TGTGCCAGTGGGTTTTGGCTAGCGGGACCGAATGAGCAGTTCTTC	CASGFWLAGPNEQFF
15	TRBV5-1	TRBJ2-5	.	.	TGCGCCAGCAGCTTGGTGGCTAGCGCCCAAGAGACCCAGTACTTC	CASSLVASAQETQYF
11	TRBV29-1	TRBJ2-2	.	.	TGCAGCGTCGAGGGAGGCGGGGAGCTGTTTTTT	CSVEGGGELFF
10	TRBV20-1	TRBJ2-5	.	.	TGCAGTGCCGAGCGGGAGACCCAGTACTTC	CSAERETQYF
14	TRBV30	TRBJ2-3	once	.	TGTGCCTGGGAGGTCGGACTTAGCACAGATACGCAGTATTTT	CAWEVGLSTDTQYF
14	TRBV18	TRBJ2-5	.	.	TGTGCCAGCTCACCTGCCAGGGCGGGGGAGACCCAGTACTTC	CASSPARAGETQYF
14	TRBV30	TRBJ2-7	once	TRBD1	TGTGCCTGGAGTTCGGCCAGGGGGACCTACGAGCAGTACTTC	CAWSSARGTYEQYF
18	TRBV13	TRBJ1-1	.	TRBD1	TGTGCCAGCAGCTTAGGTTTGGGACAGGGGCCCCGAGGCACTGAAGCTTTCTTT	CASSLGLGQGPRGTEAFF
16	TRBV30	TRBJ1-2	.	TRBD1	TGTGCCTTCGAGGGGACAGGGGCTCAGTTCCCCTATGGCTACACCTTC	CAFEGTGAQFPYGYTF
12	TRBV6-5	TRBJ1-5	.	.	TGTGCCAGCGGTTCGGTTTATCAGCCCCAGCATTTT	CASGSVYQPQHF
16	TRBV27	TRBJ2-7	.	.	TGTGCCAGCAGTTATTCCCTACGGTCAGGGTCCTACGAGCAGTACTTC	CASSYSLRSGSYEQYF
15	TRBV9	TRBJ2-3	.	.	TGTGCCAGCAGCGTAGTATCCGGGAGTACCGATACGCAGTATTTT	CASSVVSGSTDTQYF
15	TRBV27	TRBJ2-2	.	TRBD1	TGTGCCAGCAGTTTATTCCGGCAGGGGGCCGCTGAGCTGTTTTTT	CASSLFRQGAAELFF
15	TRBV7-9	TRBJ2-5	.	.	TGTGCCAGCAGCTTAGGGTCAGGGTTCCAAGAGACCCAGTACTTC	CASSLGSGFQETQYF
17	TRBV7-6	TRBJ2-1	.	TRBD2	TGTGCCAGCAGCCGCCATAGCGGGGGGGCGAACTACAATGAGCAGTTCTTC	CASSRHSGGANYNEQFF
15	TRBV28	TRBJ1-5	.	TRBD1	TGTGCCAGCAGTTTGTGGACAGGTAGCAATCAGCCCCAGCATTTT	CASSLWTGSNQPQHF
15	TRBV7-9	TRBJ1-5	few	.	TGTGCCAGCAGCTTAGGGTCAGGGAACAATCAGCCCCAGCATTTT	CASSLGSGNNQPQHF
12	TRBV2	TRBJ1-4	.	TRBD1	TGTGCCAGCAACAGGGGGAATGAAAAACTGTTTTTT	CASNRGNEKLFF
12	TRBV29-1	TRBJ1-1	.	.	TGCAGCGCTGTAAGGGGAGGAACTGAAGCTTTCTTT	CSAVRGGTEAFF
14	TRBV10-3	TRBJ2-7	.	TRBD1	TGTGCCATCAGTGGGGACAGGGGGCCCTACGAGCAGTACTTC	CAISGDRGPYEQYF
15	TRBV28	TRBJ1-4	.	TRBD1	TGTGCCAGCAGTTTATCAGGGACAGCTAATGAAAAACTGTTTTTT	CASSLSGTANEKLFF
17	TRBV6-1	TRBJ2-1	many	TRBD2	TGTGCCAGCAGTGGGACTAGCGGGGGGGCCTCCTACAATGAGCAGTTCTTC	CASSGTSGGASYNEQFF
15	TRBV28	TRBJ2-3	.	.	TGTGCCAGCAGTTTAAAGCGCTATAGCACAGATACGCAGTATTTT	CASSLKRYSTDTQYF
14	TRBV7-2	TRBJ2-2	.	.	TGTGCCAGCATTGGCAAGGGGGTCACCGGGGAGCTGTTTTTT	CASIGKGVTGELFF